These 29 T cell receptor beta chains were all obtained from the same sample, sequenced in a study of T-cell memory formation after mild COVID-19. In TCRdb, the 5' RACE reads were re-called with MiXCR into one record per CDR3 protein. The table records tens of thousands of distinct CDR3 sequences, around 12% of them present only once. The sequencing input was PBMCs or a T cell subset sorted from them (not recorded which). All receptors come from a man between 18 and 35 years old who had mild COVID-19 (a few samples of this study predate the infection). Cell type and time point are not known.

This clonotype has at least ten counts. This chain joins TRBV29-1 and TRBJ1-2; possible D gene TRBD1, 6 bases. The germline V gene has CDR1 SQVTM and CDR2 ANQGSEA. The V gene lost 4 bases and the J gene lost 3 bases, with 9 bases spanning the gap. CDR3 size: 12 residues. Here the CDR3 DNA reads TGCAGCGTTGGCAGGGGAGACTATGGCTACACCTTC. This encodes CSVGRGDYGYTF. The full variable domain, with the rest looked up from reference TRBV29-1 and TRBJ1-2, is SAVISQKPSRDICQRGTSLTIQCQVDSQVTMMFWYRQQPGQSLTLIATANQGSEATYESGFVIDKFPISRPNLTFSTLTVSNMSPEDSSIYLCSVGRGDYGYTFGSGTRLTVV.

The DNA for the CDR3 is TGTGCCAGCAGCCCCGGGCCGCGGGGCGGGGAGCTGTTTTTT. Its protein product is CASSPGPRGGELFF. The V and J genes are TRBV5-5 and TRBJ2-2, with D possibly matching TRBD2 (6 bases). CDR1 and CDR2 (germline): SGHKS, YYEKEE (reference sequence). The length of the CDR3 is 14 residues. V lost 4 bases and J lost 7, with 14 bases in between.

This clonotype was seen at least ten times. The CDR3 is CASSVRWDTQYF. The CDR3 nucleotides are TGTGCCAGCAGCGTTAGGTGGGATACGCAGTATTTT. The chain couples TRBV7-2 to TRBJ2-3; D is unresolved. CDR3 size: 12 residues. Germline assignment: CDR1 SGHTA and CDR2 FQGNSA. Trimming cost V 5 bases and J 6 bases, with 9 bases left between them.

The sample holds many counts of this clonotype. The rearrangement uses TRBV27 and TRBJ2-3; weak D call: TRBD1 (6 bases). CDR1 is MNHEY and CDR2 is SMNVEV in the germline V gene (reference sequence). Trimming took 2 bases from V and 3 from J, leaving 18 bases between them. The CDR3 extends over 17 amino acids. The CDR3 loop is CASSLTAGDVRTDTQYF. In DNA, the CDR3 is TGTGCCAGCAGTTTAACCGCAGGGGACGTGAGGACAGATACGCAGTATTTT.

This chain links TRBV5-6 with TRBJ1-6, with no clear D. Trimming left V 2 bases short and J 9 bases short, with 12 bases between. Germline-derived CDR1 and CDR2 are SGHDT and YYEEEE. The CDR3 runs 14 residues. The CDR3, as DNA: TGTGCCAGCAGCTTTGTGGCAGGATCTTCACCCCTCCACTTT. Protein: CASSFVAGSSPLHF.

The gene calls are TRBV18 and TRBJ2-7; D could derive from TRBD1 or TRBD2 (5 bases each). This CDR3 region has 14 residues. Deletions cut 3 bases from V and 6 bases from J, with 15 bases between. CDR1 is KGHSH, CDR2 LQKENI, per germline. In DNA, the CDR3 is TGTGCCAGCTCACCGGGGACGGTCGCACCCGAGCAGTACTTC. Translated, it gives CASSPGTVAPEQYF.

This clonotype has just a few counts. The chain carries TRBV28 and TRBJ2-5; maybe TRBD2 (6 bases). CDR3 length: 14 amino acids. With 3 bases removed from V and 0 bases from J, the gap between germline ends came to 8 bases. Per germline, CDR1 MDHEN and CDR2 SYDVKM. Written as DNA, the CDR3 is TGTGCCAGCAGTTTCCTAGCGAACCAAGAGACCCAGTACTTC. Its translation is CASSFLANQETQYF. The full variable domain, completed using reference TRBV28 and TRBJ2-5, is DVKVTQSSRYLVKRTGEKVFLECVQDMDHENMFWYRQDPGLGLRLIYFSYDVKMKEKGDIPEGYSVSREKKERFSLILESASTNQTSMYLCASSFLANQETQYFGPGTRLLVL.

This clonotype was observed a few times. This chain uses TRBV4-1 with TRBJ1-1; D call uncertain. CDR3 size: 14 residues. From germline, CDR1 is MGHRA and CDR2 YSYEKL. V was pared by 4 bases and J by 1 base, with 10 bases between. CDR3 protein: CASSPVGRNTEAFF. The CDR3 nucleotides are TGCGCCAGCAGCCCGGTTGGGAGGAACACTGAAGCTTTCTTT.

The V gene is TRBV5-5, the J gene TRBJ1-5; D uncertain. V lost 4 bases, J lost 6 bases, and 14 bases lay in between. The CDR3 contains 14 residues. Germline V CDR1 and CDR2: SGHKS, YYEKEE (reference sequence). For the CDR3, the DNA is TGTGCCAGCAGCCCGGAAGTTCACGGTCAGCCCCAGCATTTT. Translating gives CASSPEVHGQPQHF.

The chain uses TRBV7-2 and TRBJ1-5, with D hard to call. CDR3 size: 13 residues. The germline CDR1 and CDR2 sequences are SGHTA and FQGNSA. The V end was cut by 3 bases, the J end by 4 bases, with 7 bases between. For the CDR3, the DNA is TGTGCCAGCAGCTTTCCCCCAAATCAGCCCCAGCATTTT. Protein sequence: CASSFPPNQPQHF.

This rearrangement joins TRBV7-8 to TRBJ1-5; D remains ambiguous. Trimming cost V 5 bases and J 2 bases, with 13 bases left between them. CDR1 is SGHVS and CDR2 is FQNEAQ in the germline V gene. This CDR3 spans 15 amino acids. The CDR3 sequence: CASSISVGGNQPQHF. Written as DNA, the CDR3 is TGTGCCAGCAGCATTTCCGTCGGTGGCAATCAGCCCCAGCATTTT.

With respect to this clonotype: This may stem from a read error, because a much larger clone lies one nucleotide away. CDR3 sequence: CASGQGLAQAAPGTDTQYF. The CDR3 region has the DNA TGTGCCAGCGGCCAAGGATTGGCCCAGGCAGCCCCTGGCACAGATACGCAGTATTTT. This rearrangement joins TRBV4-2 to TRBJ2-3, with D unresolved. This CDR3 is built from 19 residues. Germline CDR1 and CDR2: LGHNA and YNFKEQ.

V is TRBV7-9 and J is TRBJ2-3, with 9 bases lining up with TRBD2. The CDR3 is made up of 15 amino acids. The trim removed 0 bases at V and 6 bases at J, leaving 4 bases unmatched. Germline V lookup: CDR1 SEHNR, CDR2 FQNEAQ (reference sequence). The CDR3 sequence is CASSLAPSGVDTQYF. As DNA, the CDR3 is TGTGCCAGCAGCTTAGCTCCTAGCGGGGTTGATACGCAGTATTTT.

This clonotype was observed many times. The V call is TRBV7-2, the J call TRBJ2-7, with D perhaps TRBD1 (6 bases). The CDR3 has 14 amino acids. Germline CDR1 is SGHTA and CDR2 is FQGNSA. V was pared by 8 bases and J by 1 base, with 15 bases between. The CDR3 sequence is CASVLGGSSYEQYF. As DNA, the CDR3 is TGTGCCAGCGTCCTAGGGGGAAGTTCCTACGAGCAGTACTTC.

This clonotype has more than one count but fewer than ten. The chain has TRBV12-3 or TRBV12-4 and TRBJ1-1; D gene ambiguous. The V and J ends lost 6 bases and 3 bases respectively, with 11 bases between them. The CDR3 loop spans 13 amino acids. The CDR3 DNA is TGTGCCAGCAGCCTCGGACTGTACACTGAAGCTTTCTTT. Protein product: CASSLGLYTEAFF.

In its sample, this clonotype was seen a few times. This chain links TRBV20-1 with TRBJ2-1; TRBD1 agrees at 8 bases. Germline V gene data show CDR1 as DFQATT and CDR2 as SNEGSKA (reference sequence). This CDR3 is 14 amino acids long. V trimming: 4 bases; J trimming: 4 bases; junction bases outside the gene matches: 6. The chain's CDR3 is CSAIPGQAYNEQFF. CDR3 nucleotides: TGCAGTGCTATACCGGGACAGGCATACAATGAGCAGTTCTTC.

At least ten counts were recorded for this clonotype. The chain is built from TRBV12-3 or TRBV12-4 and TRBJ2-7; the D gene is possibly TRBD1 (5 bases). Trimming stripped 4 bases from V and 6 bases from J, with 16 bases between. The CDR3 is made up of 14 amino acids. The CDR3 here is CASSSESRVFEQYF. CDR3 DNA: TGTGCCAGCAGTTCCGAATCCAGGGTCTTCGAGCAGTACTTC.

Here the CDR3 DNA reads TGTGCCAGCAGCCTCGGGACTAGCGGGGGATCCGGGGCCAACGTCCTGACTTTC. This gives the protein CASSLGTSGGSGANVLTF. This chain uses TRBV6-5 with TRBJ2-6; the match to TRBD2 covers 14 bases. This CDR3 is 18 amino acids long. The germline V gene has CDR1 MNHEY and CDR2 SVGAGI. The junction had 8 bases not matched to a gene; V was cut back by 6 bases and J by 4 bases.

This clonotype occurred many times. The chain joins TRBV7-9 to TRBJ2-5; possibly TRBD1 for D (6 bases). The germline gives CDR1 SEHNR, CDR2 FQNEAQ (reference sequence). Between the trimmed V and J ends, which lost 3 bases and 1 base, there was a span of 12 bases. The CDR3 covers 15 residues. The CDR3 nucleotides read TGTGCCAGCAGCTTCTTCACAGGGAGCCAAGAGACCCAGTACTTC. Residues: CASSFFTGSQETQYF.

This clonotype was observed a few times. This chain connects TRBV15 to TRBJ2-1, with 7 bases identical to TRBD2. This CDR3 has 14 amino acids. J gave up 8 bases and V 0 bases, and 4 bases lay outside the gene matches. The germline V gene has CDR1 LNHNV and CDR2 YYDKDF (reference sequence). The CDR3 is CATSREGGNHEQFF. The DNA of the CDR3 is TGTGCCACCAGCAGAGAGGGAGGGAACCATGAGCAGTTCTTC.

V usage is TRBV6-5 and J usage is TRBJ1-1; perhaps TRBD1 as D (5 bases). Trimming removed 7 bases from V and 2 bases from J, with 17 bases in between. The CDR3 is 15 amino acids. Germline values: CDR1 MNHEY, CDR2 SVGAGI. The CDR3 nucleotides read TGTGCCAGCACCTCCCGGGGCCGGGGAAACACTGAAGCTTTCTTT. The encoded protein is CASTSRGRGNTEAFF.

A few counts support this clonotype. CDR3 coding DNA: TGTGCCAGCACCCCGACAGGGCAGGGCACTGAAGCTTTCTTT. It encodes CASTPTGQGTEAFF. V usage is TRBV12-3 or TRBV12-4 and J usage is TRBJ1-1; 7 bases match TRBD1. The V gene end was trimmed by 7 bases and the J gene end by 4 bases; junction bases not matched to a gene: 9. This CDR3 comprises 14 residues.

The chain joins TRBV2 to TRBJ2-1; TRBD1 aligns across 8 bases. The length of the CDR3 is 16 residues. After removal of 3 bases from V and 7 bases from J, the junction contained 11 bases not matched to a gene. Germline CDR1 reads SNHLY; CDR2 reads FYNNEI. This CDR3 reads CASSDERGRGRNEQFF. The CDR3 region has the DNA TGTGCCAGCAGTGATGAAAGGGGCAGGGGGCGTAATGAGCAGTTCTTC.

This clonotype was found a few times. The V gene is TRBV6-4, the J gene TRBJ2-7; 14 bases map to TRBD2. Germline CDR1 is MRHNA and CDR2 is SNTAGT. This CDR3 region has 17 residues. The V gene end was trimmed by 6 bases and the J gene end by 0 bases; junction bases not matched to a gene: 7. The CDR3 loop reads CASSRLAGGISSYEQYF. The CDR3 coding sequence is TGTGCCAGCAGCCGACTAGCGGGGGGGATTAGCTCCTACGAGCAGTACTTC.

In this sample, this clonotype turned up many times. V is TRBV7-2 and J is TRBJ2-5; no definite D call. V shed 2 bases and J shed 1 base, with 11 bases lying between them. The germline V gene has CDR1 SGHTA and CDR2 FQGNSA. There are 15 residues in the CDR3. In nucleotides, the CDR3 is TGTGCCAGCAGCTTATTGGGGTCCCGCCAAGAGACCCAGTACTTC. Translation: CASSLLGSRQETQYF.

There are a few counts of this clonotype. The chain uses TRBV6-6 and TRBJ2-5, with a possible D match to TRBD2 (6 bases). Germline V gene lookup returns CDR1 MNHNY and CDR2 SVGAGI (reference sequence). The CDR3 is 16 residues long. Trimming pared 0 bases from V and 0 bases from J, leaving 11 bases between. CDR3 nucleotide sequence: TGTGCCAGCAGTTACTCCAGGGCGGGGTACCAAGAGACCCAGTACTTC. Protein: CASSYSRAGYQETQYF.

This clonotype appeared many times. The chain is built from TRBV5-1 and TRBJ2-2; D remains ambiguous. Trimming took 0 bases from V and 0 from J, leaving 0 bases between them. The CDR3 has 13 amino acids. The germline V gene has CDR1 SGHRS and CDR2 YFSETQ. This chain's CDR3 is CASSLANTGELFF. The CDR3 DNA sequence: TGCGCCAGCAGCTTGGCGAACACCGGGGAGCTGTTTTTT.

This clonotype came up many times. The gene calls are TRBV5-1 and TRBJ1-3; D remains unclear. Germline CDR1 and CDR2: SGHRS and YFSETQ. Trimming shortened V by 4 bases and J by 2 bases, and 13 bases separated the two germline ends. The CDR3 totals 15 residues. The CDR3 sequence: CASSPTDPPGNTIYF. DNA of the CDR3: TGCGCCAGCAGCCCGACGGACCCGCCTGGAAACACCATATATTTT.

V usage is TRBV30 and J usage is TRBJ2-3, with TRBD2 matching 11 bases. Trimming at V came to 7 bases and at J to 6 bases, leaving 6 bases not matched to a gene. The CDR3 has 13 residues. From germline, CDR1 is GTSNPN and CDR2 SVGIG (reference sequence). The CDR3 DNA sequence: TGTGCCTTTTCACTAGCGGGGGCGGATACGCAGTATTTT. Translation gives CAFSLAGADTQYF.